This T cell receptor beta chain was sequenced in a study of blood T cell repertoires in COVID-19. The wider study: Spain, Italy and the United States supplied samples that represented acute and convalescent COVID-19.

Authors' data handling: Quantification of nucleated cells was approximated via reference gene primer amplification. Method: immunoSEQ multiplex PCR; TCRdb's copy keeps in-frame clones and lacks some. V and J calls and clone size are given by that table; D and trimming were obtained from the DNA. Among about 170,000 clones listed, roughly 81% were seen once. From germline, CDR1 is MDHEN and CDR2 SYDVKM. This CDR3 has 14 amino acids. Between the trimmed V and J ends, which lost 5 bases and 4 bases, there was a span of 14 bases. The specimen sequenced was peripheral blood. The chain employs TRBV28 and TRBJ1-2; D not certain. This TCR came from a man aged 40-55 years who had recovered from COVID-19. Written as DNA, the CDR3 is TGTGCCAGCAGTATACGAGAGGGCCCCTATGGCTACACCTTC. Translating it yields CASSIREGPYGYTF.